This record covers a single T cell receptor beta chain. Only a few counts were recorded for this clone. Its antigen is not yet known. The record has no base qualities; no much larger clone is one base away. The source of the sample is a study of CD8 T cell repertoires and HIV-1 epitope variants (dated by TCRdb to the early 2020s). With regard to the full study: Twenty-five peptides representing autologous and known Gag and Nef epitope variants were each used to stimulate T cells in separate culture wells. Control conditions included a CMV, EBV and flu peptide pool, the Ebola AY9 epitope as negative control, and a no-peptide well. Running each culture condition in triplicate, except for one peptide done in duplicate, gave a total of 83 T cell cultures. The epitopes tested were three Gag epitope families plus Nef HW9 and YT9. An aliquot of 1M T cells was saved as an uncultured baseline condition, separate from the roughly 83 T cell cultures. T cells were enriched using the EasySep Human T Cell Enrichment Kit and were co-cultured with equal numbers of autologous T cell-negative cells serving as antigen-presenting cells. Cultures were maintained for approximately ten days in IMDM with gentamicin, and half-media changes adding IL-2, IL-7 and IL-15 were performed on days 3 and 7.

The EasySep Human CD8+ T Cell Enrichment Kit was used on day 10 to isolate CD8+ T cells from every culture. TCR beta CDR3 regions were sequenced at survey depth on the immunoSEQ platform. The QIAamp DNA micro kit was used to extract genomic DNA from every cultured and uncultured CD8+ T cell population. Concerning the study's data processing: Samples with under 5,000 productive reads were excluded, and this exclusion removed about 6.5% of the roughly 75 HIV peptide-stimulated cultures. Sequences were trimmed to CDR3 by a MANAFEST web app, and nonproductive sequences, CDR3s under 5 amino acids, and sequences not starting with C or ending with F/W were removed. For a clonotype to count as antigen-specific, the clonotype had to expand relative to the no-peptide control in at least 2 of 3 replicates at FDR 0.01, and only within one epitope family. A frequency at least fivefold higher than in wells stimulated with peptides from other epitope families was additionally required for specific clonotypes. Held by TCRdb, this immuneACCESS table contains in-frame sequences only and omits some clones. Under half of the omission traces to an unresolved V gene where checked; the cause of the rest is unknown. V and J calls and clone size follow that table, whereas D and trimming were derived from the DNA. The sample table lists approximately 5,600 clones, over 50% of them with a count of one. The ten largest clonotypes hold around two fifths of the sample.

The research as a whole found: Only TCR beta chains were identified by the assay, and proliferation to antigen, not T cell function or cytokine profile, was indicated. Roughly 5 clonotypes recognized the Nef KF9 family and one clonotype recognized the HW9 family, while no responses to the TAALDMSHF plasma variant were seen. The study identified about ten antigen-specific TCR beta clonotypes, roughly 6 of which appeared to be cross-reactive for autologous or known escape epitope variants.

The CDR3, from cysteine to phenylalanine, totals 13 residues. Only CDR3 DNA is held: 39 bases, read in frame from base 1. At the junction V is shortened by 0 bases and J by 1 base, with 4 bases in between. For CDR1 and CDR2, the germline V gene lists SGDLS and YYNGEE. This receptor was identified in a male donor with HIV. The specimen was cultured CD8+ T cells derived from PBMCs. The sequence is built from TRBV9 and TRBJ1-2, with the D gene uncertain. CDR3 reads: CASSVDDNYGYTF. At the DNA level, the sequence is TGTGCCAGCAGCGTAGATGATAACTATGGCTACACCTTC.